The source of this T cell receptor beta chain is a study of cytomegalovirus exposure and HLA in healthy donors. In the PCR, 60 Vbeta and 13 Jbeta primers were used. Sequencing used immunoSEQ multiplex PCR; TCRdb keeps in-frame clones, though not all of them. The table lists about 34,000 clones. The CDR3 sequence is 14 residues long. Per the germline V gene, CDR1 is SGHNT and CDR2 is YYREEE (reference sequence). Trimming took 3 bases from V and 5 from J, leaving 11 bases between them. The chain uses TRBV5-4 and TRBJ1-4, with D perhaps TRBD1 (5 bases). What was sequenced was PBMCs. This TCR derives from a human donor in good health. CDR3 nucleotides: TGTGCCAGCAGCTCACAGGTCGCGAATGAAAAACTGTTTTTT. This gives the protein CASSSQVANEKLFF.